This T cell receptor (beta chain) was obtained from a study of blood T cell repertoires in COVID-19. Study at large: Acute and convalescent COVID-19 samples came from the United States, Italy and Spain. PBMCs, B-cell-depleted T cells, or T cells were the source of the cDNA or gDNA that made up the material.

The junction had 10 bases not matched to a gene; V was cut back by 4 bases and J by 0 bases. CDR1 is LGHDT and CDR2 is YNNKEL in the germline V gene (reference sequence). The CDR3 is made up of 19 amino acids. In the authors' methods: Estimation of nucleated cell counts was performed using reference gene primer amplification. Assay: immunoSEQ multiplex PCR; the TCRdb copy retains only in-frame clones and omits some. The V and J calls and clone size are taken from that table; D and trimming were inferred from the DNA. The sample yields just over 35,000 clones, roughly nine tenths seen once. This clonotype was sampled from a man between 60 and 75 years old with acute or convalescent COVID-19. Sequenced sample: peripheral blood. The chain links TRBV3-1 (or the pseudogene TRBV3-2) to TRBJ2-1; TRBD2 agrees at 12 bases. The chain's CDR3 is CASSRPGLAGTSSYNEQFF. CDR3 bases: TGTGCCAGCAGCCGCCCCGGACTAGCGGGGACCAGCTCCTACAATGAGCAGTTCTTC.